The text below deals with one TCR beta chain. Its antigen is still unknown. One base away there is no much larger clone; base qualities are not given. The study profiled bulk TCR beta-chain repertoires in matched peripheral blood, tumor and adjacent normal breast tissue taken from fewer than 20 patients with early-stage breast cancer. Before surgery, about 5-11 mL of whole blood was collected in EDTA tubes and processed within 2 hours. Ficoll-Paque centrifugation in SepMate-50 tubes was used to isolate peripheral blood mononuclear cells. For storage in liquid nitrogen, PBMCs were cryopreserved as aliquots of roughly 2 to 4.5 million cells in roughly 90% FBS with 10% DMSO. The Qiagen AllPrep DNA/RNA Mini kit was used to extract genomic DNA. These data are taken from a study of early stage breast cancer tumors (dated by TCRdb to the late 2010s). In terms of the full investigation: Of the approximately 15 invasive breast tumors, eleven to twelve were found to be estrogen receptor-positive, progesterone receptor-positive and HER2-negative. Eight of the 12 ER+/PR+/HER2- tumors were invasive ductal carcinomas, while the other four were invasive lobular carcinomas. A read coverage of roughly 10-fold per sample was achieved on average. Across all samples, about 3,000,000 templates representing under 1.3 million unique clonotypes were detected. The paper's findings and limits, for the study overall: Chain pairing and functional markers such as CD4, CD8 and FOXP3 were not captured by bulk genomic DNA sequencing of unsorted cells. Greater similarity was observed between blood and normal breast repertoires than between blood and tumor repertoires, and tumor was distinguished from normal in about 85% of the 16 patients when each tissue was compared with blood. Compared with adjacent normal breast tissue, tumors had higher clonality and about 2.5-fold greater T cell density. Enriched TCRB sequences shared across patients were found to be mostly commonly generated sequences that were unlikely to play an important role in the tumor microenvironment. Analysis by tumor subtype was prevented by the small cohort size.

Two independent genomic DNA replicates were amplified for each sample, with approximately 0.5 ug used for blood and around 1.5 ug for tumor or normal breast. Following the manufacturer's instructions, the ImmunoSeq Intro kit was used to carry out TCRB sequencing on genomic DNA. For absolute quantification, the roughly 30-cycle multiplex PCR included proprietary primers along with spike-in control sequences. Single-end 150-bp reads were used to sequence an 87-bp fragment covering the CDR3 and the flanking V and J genes. Each lane of an Illumina MiSeq using version 3.0 chemistry carried seven multiplexed samples, with two replicates per sample. The authors' analysis ran thus. Raw data were processed by the vendor's proprietary pipeline, with both replicates merged into one result per sample. A clonotype was defined as productive rearrangements that share the same V-gene family, CDR3 amino acid sequence and J-gene segment. To compute clonality, the normalized Shannon entropy (Pielou evenness) of TCRB abundances was subtracted from 1. T cell density was estimated as total templates divided by the number of input cells, with the number of input cells inferred from the DNA input amount. Total repertoire diversity and clonality were estimated with Recon using default parameters. Clonotypes with over 0.1% abundance in tumor and at least 32-fold higher abundance in tumor than in normal breast were defined as tumor-enriched. TCRdb holds this immuneACCESS table with in-frame rearrangements only. Some clones are missing; in checked studies, unresolved V genes explain under half, and the rest has no known cause. Clone size and V and J calls were adopted from that table, with D and trimming inferred from the DNA. Present in this sample are over 45,000 clones, approximately 80% of which were seen just once. Clones ranked in the top ten supply more than 1.1% of the sample.

Deletion took 0 bases off V and 2 bases off J, with a span of 10 bases between the germline ends. Reading the germline V gene gives CDR1 KGHSH and CDR2 LQKENI. Measured from the cysteine to the phenylalanine, the CDR3 is 16 residues long. Just the 48-base CDR3 DNA is kept, in frame starting at base 1. The sequenced sample consisted of blood. The chain is encoded by TRBV18 joined to TRBJ1-4; a tentative D match to TRBD1 spans 6 bases. This sequence was found in a person aged 50-59 years with breast cancer. CDR3 reads: CASSPPGGLTNEKLFF. DNA sequence: TGTGCCAGCTCACCACCGGGGGGGCTTACTAATGAAAAACTGTTTTTT. This CDR3, with the reference TRBV18 and TRBJ1-4 proteins standing in past its ends, gives the full variable domain NAGVMQNPRHLVRRRGQEARLRCSPMKGHSHVYWYRQLPEEGLKFMVYLQKENIIDESGMPKERFSAEFPKEGPSILRIQQVVRGDSAAYFCASSPPGGLTNEKLFFGSGTQLSVL.